This record concerns one T cell receptor (beta chain) sequence. Its antigen remains unknown. This could be a read error, since a much larger clone is one nucleotide away. This sample was included in a study of T-cell reconstitution after alpha-beta-depleted transplantation in children. General observations from the study: T-cell counts and diversity were attributed mostly to newly produced T cells one year after transplant. Some patients' high day-60 TCRbeta diversity was traced to surviving recipient T cells and thymic progenitors. Several hundred expanded graft clones reportedly were the source of alpha-beta T cells about two months after transplant.

CDR3 length: 12 amino acids. Preparation of the TCRbeta library involved a method that used unique molecular identifiers. TCRdb re-called the PCR reads with MiXCR, one entry per CDR3 protein. The profile shows under 300,000 distinct CDR3 sequences, roughly 10% of them singletons. This material consisted of peripheral blood, taken 180 days after TCRalphabeta/CD19-depleted stem cell transplant. The V gene is TRBV12-3 or TRBV12-4, the J gene TRBJ2-1; D is ambiguous. The receptor was derived from a male patient aged 2 to 9 who had a stem cell transplant for chronic granulomatous disease, so the T cells may come from the graft donor. CDR3 region: CVSSLLAIEQFF. The CDR3 coding sequence is TGTGTCAGCAGTTTACTCGCAATTGAGCAGTTCTTC.